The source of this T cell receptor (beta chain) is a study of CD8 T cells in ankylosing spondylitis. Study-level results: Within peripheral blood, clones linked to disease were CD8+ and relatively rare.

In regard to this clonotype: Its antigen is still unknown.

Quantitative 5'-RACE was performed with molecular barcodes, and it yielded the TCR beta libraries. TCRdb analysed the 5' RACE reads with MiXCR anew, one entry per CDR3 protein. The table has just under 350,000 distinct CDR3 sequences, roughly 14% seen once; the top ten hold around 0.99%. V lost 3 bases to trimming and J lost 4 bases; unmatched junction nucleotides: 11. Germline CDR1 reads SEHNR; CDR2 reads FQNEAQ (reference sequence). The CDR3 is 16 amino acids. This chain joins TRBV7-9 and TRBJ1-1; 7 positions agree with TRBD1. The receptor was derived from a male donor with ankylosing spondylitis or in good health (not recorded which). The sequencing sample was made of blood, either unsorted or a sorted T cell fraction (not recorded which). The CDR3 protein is CASSFDGGGGSTEAFF. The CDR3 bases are TGTGCCAGCAGCTTCGACGGAGGGGGCGGGAGCACTGAAGCTTTCTTT.